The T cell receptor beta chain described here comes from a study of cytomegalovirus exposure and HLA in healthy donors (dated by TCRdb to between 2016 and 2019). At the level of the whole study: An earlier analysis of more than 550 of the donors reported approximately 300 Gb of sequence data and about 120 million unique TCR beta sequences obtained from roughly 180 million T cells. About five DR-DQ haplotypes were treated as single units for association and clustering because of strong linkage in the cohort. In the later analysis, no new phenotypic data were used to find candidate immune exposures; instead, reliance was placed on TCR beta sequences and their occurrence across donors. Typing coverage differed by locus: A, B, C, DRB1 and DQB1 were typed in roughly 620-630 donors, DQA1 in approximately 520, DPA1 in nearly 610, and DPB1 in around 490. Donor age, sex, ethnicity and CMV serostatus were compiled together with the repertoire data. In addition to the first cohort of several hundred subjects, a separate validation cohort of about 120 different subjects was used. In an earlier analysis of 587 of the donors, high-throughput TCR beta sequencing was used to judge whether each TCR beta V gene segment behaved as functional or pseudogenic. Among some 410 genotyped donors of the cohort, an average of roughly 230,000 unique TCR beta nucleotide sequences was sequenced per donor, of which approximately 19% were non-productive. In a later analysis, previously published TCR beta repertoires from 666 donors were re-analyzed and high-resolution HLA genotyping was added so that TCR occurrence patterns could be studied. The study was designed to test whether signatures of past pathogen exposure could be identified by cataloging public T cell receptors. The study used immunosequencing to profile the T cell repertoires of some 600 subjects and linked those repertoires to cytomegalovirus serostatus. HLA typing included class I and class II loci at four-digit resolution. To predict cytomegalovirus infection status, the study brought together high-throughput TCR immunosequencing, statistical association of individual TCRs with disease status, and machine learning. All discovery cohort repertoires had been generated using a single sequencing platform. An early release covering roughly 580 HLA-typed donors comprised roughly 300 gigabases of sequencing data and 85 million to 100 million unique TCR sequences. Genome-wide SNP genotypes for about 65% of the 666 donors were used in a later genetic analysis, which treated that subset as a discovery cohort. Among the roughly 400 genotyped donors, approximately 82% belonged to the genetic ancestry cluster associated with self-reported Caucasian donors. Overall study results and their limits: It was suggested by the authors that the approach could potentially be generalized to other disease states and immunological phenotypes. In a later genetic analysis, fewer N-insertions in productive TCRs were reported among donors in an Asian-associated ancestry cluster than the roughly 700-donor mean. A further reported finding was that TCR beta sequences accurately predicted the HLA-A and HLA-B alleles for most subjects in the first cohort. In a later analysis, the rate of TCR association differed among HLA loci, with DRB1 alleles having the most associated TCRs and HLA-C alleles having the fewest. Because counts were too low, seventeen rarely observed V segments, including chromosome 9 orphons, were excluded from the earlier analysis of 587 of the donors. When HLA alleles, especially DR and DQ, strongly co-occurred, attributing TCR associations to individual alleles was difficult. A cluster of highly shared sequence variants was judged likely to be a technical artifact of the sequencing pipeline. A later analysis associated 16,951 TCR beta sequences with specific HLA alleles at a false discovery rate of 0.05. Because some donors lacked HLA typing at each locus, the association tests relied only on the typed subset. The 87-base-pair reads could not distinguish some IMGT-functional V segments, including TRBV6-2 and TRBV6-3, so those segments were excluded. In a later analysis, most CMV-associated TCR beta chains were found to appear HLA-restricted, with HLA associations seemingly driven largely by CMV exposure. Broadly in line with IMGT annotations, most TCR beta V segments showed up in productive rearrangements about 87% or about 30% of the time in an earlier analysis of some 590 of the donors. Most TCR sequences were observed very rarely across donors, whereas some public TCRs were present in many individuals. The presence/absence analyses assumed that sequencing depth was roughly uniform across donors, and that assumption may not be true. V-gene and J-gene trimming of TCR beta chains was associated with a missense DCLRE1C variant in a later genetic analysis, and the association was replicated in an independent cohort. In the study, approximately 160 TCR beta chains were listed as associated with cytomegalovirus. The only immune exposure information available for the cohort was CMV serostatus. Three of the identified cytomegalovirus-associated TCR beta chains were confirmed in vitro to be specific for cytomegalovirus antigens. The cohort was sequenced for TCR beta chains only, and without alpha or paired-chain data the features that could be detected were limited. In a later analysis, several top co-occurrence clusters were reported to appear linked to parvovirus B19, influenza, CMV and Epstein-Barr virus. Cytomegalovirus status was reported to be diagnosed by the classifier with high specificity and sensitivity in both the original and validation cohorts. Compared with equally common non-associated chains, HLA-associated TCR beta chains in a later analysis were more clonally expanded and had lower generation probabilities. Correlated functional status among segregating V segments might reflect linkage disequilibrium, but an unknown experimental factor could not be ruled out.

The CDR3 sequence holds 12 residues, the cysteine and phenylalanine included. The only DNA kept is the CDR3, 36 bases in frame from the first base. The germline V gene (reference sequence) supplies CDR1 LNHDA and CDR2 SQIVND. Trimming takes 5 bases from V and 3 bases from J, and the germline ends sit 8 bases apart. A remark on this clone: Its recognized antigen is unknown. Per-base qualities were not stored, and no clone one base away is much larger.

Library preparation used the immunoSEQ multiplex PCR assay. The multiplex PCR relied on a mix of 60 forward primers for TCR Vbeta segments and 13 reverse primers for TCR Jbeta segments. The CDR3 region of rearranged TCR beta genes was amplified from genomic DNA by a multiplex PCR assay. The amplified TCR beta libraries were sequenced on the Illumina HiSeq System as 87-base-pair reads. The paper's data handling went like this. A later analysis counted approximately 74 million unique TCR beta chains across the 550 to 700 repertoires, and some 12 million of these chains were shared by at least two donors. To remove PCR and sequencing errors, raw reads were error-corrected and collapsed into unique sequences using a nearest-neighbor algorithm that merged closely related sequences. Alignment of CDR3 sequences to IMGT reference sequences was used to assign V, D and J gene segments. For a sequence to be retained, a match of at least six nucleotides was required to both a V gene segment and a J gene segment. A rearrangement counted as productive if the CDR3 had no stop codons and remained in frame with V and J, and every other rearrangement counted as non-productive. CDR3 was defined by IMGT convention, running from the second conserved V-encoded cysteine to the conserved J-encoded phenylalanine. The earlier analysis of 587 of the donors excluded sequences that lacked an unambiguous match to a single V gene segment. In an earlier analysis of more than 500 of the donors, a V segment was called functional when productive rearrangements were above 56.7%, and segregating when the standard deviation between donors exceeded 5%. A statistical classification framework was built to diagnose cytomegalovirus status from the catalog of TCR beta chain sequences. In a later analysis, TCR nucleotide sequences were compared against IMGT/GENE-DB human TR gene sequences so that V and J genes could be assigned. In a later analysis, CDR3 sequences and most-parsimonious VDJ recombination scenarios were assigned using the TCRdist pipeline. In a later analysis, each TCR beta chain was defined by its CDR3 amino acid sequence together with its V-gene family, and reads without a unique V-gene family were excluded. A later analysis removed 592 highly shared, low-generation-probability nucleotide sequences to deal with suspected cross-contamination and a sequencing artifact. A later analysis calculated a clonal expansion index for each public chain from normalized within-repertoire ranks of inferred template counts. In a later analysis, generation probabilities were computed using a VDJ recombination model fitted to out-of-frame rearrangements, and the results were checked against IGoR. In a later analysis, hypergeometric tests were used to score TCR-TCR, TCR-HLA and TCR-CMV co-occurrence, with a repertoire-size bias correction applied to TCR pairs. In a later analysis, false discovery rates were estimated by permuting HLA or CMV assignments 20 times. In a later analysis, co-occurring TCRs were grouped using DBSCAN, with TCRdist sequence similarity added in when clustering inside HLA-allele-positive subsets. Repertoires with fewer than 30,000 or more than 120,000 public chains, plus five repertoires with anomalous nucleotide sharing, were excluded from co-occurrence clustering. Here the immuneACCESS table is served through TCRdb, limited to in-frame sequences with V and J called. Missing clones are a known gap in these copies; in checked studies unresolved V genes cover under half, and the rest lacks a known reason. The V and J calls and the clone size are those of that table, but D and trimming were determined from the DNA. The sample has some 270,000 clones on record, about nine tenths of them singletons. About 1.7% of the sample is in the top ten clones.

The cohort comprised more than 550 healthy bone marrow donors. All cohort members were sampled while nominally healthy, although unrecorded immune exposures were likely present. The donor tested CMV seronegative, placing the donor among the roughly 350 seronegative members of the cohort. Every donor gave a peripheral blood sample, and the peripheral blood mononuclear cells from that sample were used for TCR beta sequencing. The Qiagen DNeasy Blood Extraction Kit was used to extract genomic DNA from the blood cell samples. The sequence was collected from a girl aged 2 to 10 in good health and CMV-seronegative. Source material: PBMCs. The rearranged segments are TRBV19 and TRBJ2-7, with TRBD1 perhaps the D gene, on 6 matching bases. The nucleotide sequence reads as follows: TGTGCCAGTAGTCCACAGGGCTACGAGCAGTACTTC. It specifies CASSPQGYEQYF.